The entry below describes one T cell receptor (beta chain). The data originate from a study of blood T cell repertoires in COVID-19. TCRdb's copy holds only in-frame clones and misses some; the assay was immunoSEQ multiplex PCR. The sample has roughly 140,000 clones; about four fifths are singletons. The V segment lost 3 bases and the J segment 4 bases; nucleotides outside the gene matches: 6. In germline, CDR1 is SGHDT, CDR2 YYEEEE. The CDR3 is made up of 14 amino acids. The TCR sequence derives from a woman of 80 years or more with acute or convalescent COVID-19. The sequencing sample was made of peripheral blood. The rearrangement uses TRBV5-6 and TRBJ2-5; TRBD2 aligns across 7 bases. The CDR3 DNA reads as TGTGCCAGCAGCTGGGGGGGAGAAGGAGAGACCCAGTACTTC. It encodes CASSWGGEGETQYF.